The entry below describes one T cell receptor (beta chain). From germline, CDR1 is LNHDA and CDR2 SQIVND (reference sequence). Trimming took 6 bases from V and 4 from J, leaving 15 bases between them. CDR3 length: 14 residues. This sample was included in a study of blood T cell repertoires in COVID-19. Study context: PBMCs, B-cell-depleted T cells, or T cells were the source of the cDNA or gDNA that made up the material.

Followed over time, Seattle patients had been enrolled while infection was active. Authors' processing steps: Amplifying reference gene primers gave estimates of nucleated cell counts. Libraries were prepared by immunoSEQ multiplex PCR; TCRdb keeps only in-frame clonotypes and omits some of them. V, J and clone size derive from that table, while D and trimming were established from the DNA sequence. The sample carries almost 250,000 clones, roughly 82% recorded once. The sequence came from a woman older than 75 with COVID-19, enrolled during active disease. The genes are TRBV19 and TRBJ1-2; D might be TRBD1 (6 bases). Sequencing used peripheral blood. CDR3 protein: CASSAPGTLYGYTF. The CDR3 DNA reads TGTGCCAGTAGCGCCCCCGGGACACTCTATGGCTACACCTTC.